This T cell receptor (beta chain) was identified in a study of shared clonotypes between healthy human individuals. Study findings and constraints: Generation probabilities were higher for clonotypes shared across all four sorted-subset donors than for unshared ones.

Comments on this clone: What it binds is not known.

Trimming took off 4 bases at V and 5 bases at J, with 16 bases between the two ends. CDR3 length: 15 residues. Germline loops: CDR1 SGDLS, CDR2 YYNGEE. Assay runs were performed at deep level. The authors split each subset's genomic DNA evenly across several immunoSEQ plates. TCRdb keeps only in-frame clones here, not all; method: immunoSEQ multiplex PCR. The data contain under 2.5 million clones, just under 95% of them singletons. The V gene is TRBV9, the J gene TRBJ2-1; D may be TRBD1 or TRBD2 (7 bases each). The sequence was obtained from a man between 18 and 35 years old in good health. Some clones in this sample may be carry-over from other donors' samples. Sequencing input: naive CD4+ T cells from PBMCs. Sample subset: CD45RA+ positively selected. The CDR3, as DNA: TGTGCCAGCAGCCCGGGGGGACAGATCCACAATGAGCAGTTCTTC. Encoded protein: CASSPGGQIHNEQFF.